This passage covers 24 T cell receptor beta chains from one sample sequenced in a study of T-cell memory formation after mild COVID-19. TCRdb passed the 5' RACE reads through MiXCR, listing each CDR3 protein once. This table has hundreds of thousands of distinct CDR3 sequences, roughly 22% appearing once. Sequenced material: PBMCs or a T cell subset sorted from them (not recorded which). Receptors originate from an adult woman who had mild COVID-19 (a few samples of this study predate the infection). Cell type and time point are not known.

This clonotype appeared a few times. The V gene is TRBV12-3 or TRBV12-4, the J gene TRBJ2-7; a possible D gene is TRBD2 (6 bases). The length of the CDR3 is 15 residues. Trimming shortened V by 5 bases and J by 6 bases, and 20 bases separated the two germline ends. The CDR3 is CASSAGTSRRREQYF. CDR3 bases: TGTGCCAGCAGTGCTGGGACTTCACGTCGTCGCGAGCAGTACTTC.

The J gene is TRBJ2-7, the V gene TRBV10-3; D may be TRBD2 (6 bases). Germline V lookup: CDR1 ENHRY, CDR2 SYGVKD. This CDR3 spans 16 amino acids. V lost 3 bases to trimming and J lost 5 bases, with 20 bases between them. CDR3: CAISDYSGVPGDEQYF. Here the CDR3 DNA reads TGTGCCATCAGTGATTACTCGGGGGTGCCTGGGGACGAGCAGTACTTC.

The rearrangement links TRBV6-4 to TRBJ2-3; 9 bases are a match to TRBD2. The V and J ends lost 3 bases and 3 bases, in that order; junction bases with no gene match: 7. This CDR3 has 16 amino acids. CDR1 and CDR2 from the germline V gene are MRHNA and SNTAGT. The CDR3 loop reads CASSDTAGGPTDTQYF. CDR3 nucleotides: TGTGCCAGCAGTGATACGGCGGGGGGGCCGACAGATACGCAGTATTTT.

The chain is built from TRBV2 and TRBJ2-2; either TRBD1 or TRBD2 may supply D (5 bases each). V was clipped by 5 bases and J by 4 bases, with 11 bases between them. CDR1 SNHLY and CDR2 FYNNEI come from the germline V gene. The CDR3 loop spans 14 amino acids. The CDR3 DNA reads as TGTGCCAGCAGTTATGAGAGGGGCACCGGGGAGCTGTTTTTT. Amino acids: CASSYERGTGELFF.

The rearrangement links TRBV6-1 to TRBJ2-3; D is unclear. The germline gives CDR1 MNHNS, CDR2 SASEGT. V lost 4 bases, J lost 1 base, and 6 bases lay in between. This CDR3 contains 13 residues. The DNA of the CDR3 is TGTGCCAGCAGTGGCCTGGGCACAGATACGCAGTATTTT. It yields the protein CASSGLGTDTQYF.

This chain connects TRBV12-3 or TRBV12-4 to TRBJ2-7; D could derive from TRBD1 or TRBD2 (5 bases each). V lost 7 bases and J lost 4, with 14 bases in between. The CDR3 covers 13 residues. The DNA of the CDR3 is TGTGCCAGCACACGGGACGGCCTATACGAGCAGTACTTC. Translation gives CASTRDGLYEQYF.

This clonotype was seen more than once but under ten times. The rearrangement links TRBV7-7 to TRBJ2-1; D perhaps matches TRBD1 (7 bases). Germline assignment: CDR1 SSHAT and CDR2 FNYEAQ (reference sequence). V lost 5 bases and J lost 9, with 20 bases in between. This CDR3 spans 15 amino acids. The CDR3 DNA sequence: TGTGCCAGCAGCATTAACCCAGGGGGGACAAGTGAGCAGTTCTTC. It encodes CASSINPGGTSEQFF.

The gene calls are TRBV5-6 and TRBJ2-6; D might be TRBD1 (6 bases). Trimming removed 1 base at V and 2 bases at J, with 16 bases between. In germline, CDR1 is SGHDT, CDR2 YYEEEE. CDR3 size: 18 residues. CDR3 loop: CASSLLYRDPAGANVLTF. DNA of the CDR3: TGTGCCAGCAGCTTGTTGTACAGGGACCCCGCTGGGGCCAACGTCCTGACTTTC.

In its sample, this clonotype was seen a few times. The J gene is TRBJ2-7, the V gene TRBV9; no clear D gene. The V and J ends lost 0 bases and 0 bases respectively, with 4 bases between them. The CDR3 sequence is 13 residues long. Germline V gene sequence: CDR1 SGDLS, CDR2 YYNGEE. DNA for the CDR3: TGTGCCAGCAGCGTAGCGGCCTCCTACGAGCAGTACTTC. Protein: CASSVAASYEQYF.

This sequence joins TRBV7-8 and TRBJ2-1; 7 nucleotides line up with TRBD2. V lost 4 bases and J lost 6; bases outside the gene matches: 6. The CDR3 has 14 amino acids. Germline V gene data show CDR1 as SGHVS and CDR2 as FQNEAQ. The CDR3 nucleotides are TGTGCCAGCAGCTCAAGACGGACTAGCAATGAGCAGTTCTTC. This translates into CASSSRRTSNEQFF.

The CDR3 region has the DNA TGTGCCAGCAGTTACTCTCCCGGTATGAACACTGAAGCTTTCTTT. Its protein product is CASSYSPGMNTEAFF. The chain couples TRBV6-5 to TRBJ1-1; D is unresolved. CDR1 and CDR2 from the germline V gene are MNHEY and SVGAGI. Trimming removed 0 bases from V and 0 bases from J, with 8 bases in between. The CDR3 length is 15 residues.

The rearrangement uses TRBV6-1 and TRBJ2-7, with D perhaps assigned TRBD1 or TRBD2 (5 bases each). V lost 0 bases, J lost 2 bases, and 11 bases lay in between. The CDR3 consists of 15 residues. The V gene's germline CDR1 is MNHNS and CDR2 SASEGT. CDR3 sequence: CASSEAGDGAYEQYF. The CDR3 nucleotides are TGTGCCAGCAGTGAAGCGGGGGACGGAGCCTACGAGCAGTACTTC.

V gene TRBV4-1 combines with J gene TRBJ2-1; 7 bases map to TRBD1. The CDR3 runs 19 residues. Germline trimming cut 1 base from V and 4 bases from J; bases unmatched to any gene: 16. CDR1 is MGHRA and CDR2 is YSYEKL in the germline V gene. Here the CDR3 reads CASSQASTGIVGRYNEQFF. Written as DNA, the CDR3 is TGCGCCAGCAGCCAAGCTTCGACAGGGATAGTGGGAAGATACAATGAGCAGTTCTTC.

The V gene is TRBV10-3, the J gene TRBJ1-1; D remains unclear. Germline V CDR1 and CDR2: ENHRY, SYGVKD. The V end lost 3 bases, the J end lost 0 bases, and 11 bases lay between the germline ends. This CDR3 is 15 amino acids long. Here the CDR3 reads CAISDSRFMNTEAFF. CDR3 DNA sequence: TGTGCCATCAGTGACAGTCGTTTCATGAACACTGAAGCTTTCTTT.

This chain links TRBV9 with TRBJ2-1; TRBD2 aligns across 8 bases. The CDR3 sequence is 16 residues long. The germline V gene encodes CDR1 SGDLS and CDR2 YYNGEE. V lost 0 bases, J lost 5 bases, and 7 bases stayed unmatched. The CDR3 sequence: CASSVGVERGNNEQFF. The CDR3 DNA is TGTGCCAGCAGCGTAGGGGTCGAGCGGGGGAACAATGAGCAGTTCTTC.

This clonotype was picked up a small number of times. The V gene is TRBV20-1, the J gene TRBJ2-5; D gene uncertain. Trimming removed 2 bases from V and 0 bases from J, with 13 bases in between. CDR3 length: 15 amino acids. Germline values: CDR1 DFQATT, CDR2 SNEGSKA (reference sequence). The CDR3 loop is CSARPPSRNQETQYF. The CDR3 DNA follows: TGCAGTGCTAGACCGCCCAGCCGTAACCAAGAGACCCAGTACTTC.

This clonotype was seen a handful of times. This chain joins TRBV12-3 or TRBV12-4 and TRBJ1-2; TRBD1 matches at 7 bases. The V gene end was trimmed by 4 bases and the J gene end by 2 bases; junction bases not matched to a gene: 4. The CDR3 spans 14 residues. The CDR3 is CASSSHRGNYGYTF. The CDR3 nucleotides read TGTGCCAGCAGTTCGCACAGGGGAAACTATGGCTACACCTTC.

This clonotype was picked up a small number of times. The chain's CDR3 is CASSLAGGTQAKNIQYF. Written as DNA, the CDR3 is TGTGCCAGCAGTTTAGCTGGCGGGACACAAGCCAAAAACATTCAGTACTTC. The chain carries TRBV12-3 or TRBV12-4 and TRBJ2-4; TRBD1 or TRBD2 may be the D gene (6 bases each). The CDR3 runs to 17 residues. Trimming stripped 0 bases from V and 0 bases from J, with 12 bases between.

This clonotype was observed a handful of times. This chain connects TRBV3-1 to TRBJ1-2; no clear D. Trimming shortened V by 3 bases and J by 8 bases, and 10 bases separated the two germline ends. The CDR3 has 12 amino acids. Germline CDR1 reads LGHDT; CDR2 reads YNNKEL (reference sequence). The CDR3 DNA sequence: TGTGCCAGCAGCCAGGGGAGTTGGGGCTACACCTTC. This codes for CASSQGSWGYTF.

This clonotype was recorded a few times. The chain uses TRBV5-5 and TRBJ2-7; possible D gene TRBD1, 6 bases. The CDR3 runs 16 residues. Trimming left V 6 bases short and J 2 bases short, with 21 bases between. Germline CDR1 and CDR2: SGHKS and YYEKEE (reference sequence). CDR3 protein: CASTKGRQELTYEQYF. The CDR3, as DNA: TGTGCCAGCACCAAAGGCCGACAGGAACTCACCTACGAGCAGTACTTC.

V gene TRBV5-6 combines with J gene TRBJ2-3, with D uncertain. V was clipped by 1 base and J by 2 bases, with 5 bases between them. The CDR3 runs to 13 residues. Germline V CDR1 and CDR2: SGHDT, YYEEEE. CDR3 sequence reads: CASSLSYTDTQYF. The CDR3 DNA is TGTGCCAGCAGCTTGTCCTACACAGATACGCAGTATTTT. Combining the CDR3 with reference TRBV5-6 and TRBJ2-3 gives the whole variable domain DAGVTQSPTHLIKTRGQQVTLRCSPKSGHDTVSWYQQALGQGPQFIFQYYEEEERQRGNFPDRFSGHQFPNYSSELNVNALLLGDSALYLCASSLSYTDTQYFGPGTRLTVL.

The chain couples TRBV29-1 to TRBJ2-7, with D maybe TRBD2 (6 bases). The CDR3 contains 15 residues. Trimming pared 7 bases from V and 0 bases from J, leaving 19 bases between. In germline, CDR1 is SQVTM, CDR2 ANQGSEA. In nucleotides, the CDR3 is TGCAGCGCTAAAGCGGGTAAACCGGGCTCCTACGAGCAGTACTTC. It specifies CSAKAGKPGSYEQYF.

This clonotype was recorded a few times. The rearrangement links TRBV5-1 to TRBJ1-2; no clear D gene. CDR1 is SGHRS, CDR2 YFSETQ, per germline. Between the trimmed V and J ends, which lost 0 bases and 0 bases, there was a span of 9 bases. CDR3 length: 15 residues. DNA for the CDR3: TGCGCCAGCAGCTTGGATAACGGTGCTAACTATGGCTACACCTTC. Encoded protein: CASSLDNGANYGYTF.

The chain carries TRBV19 and TRBJ1-5, with a possible D match to TRBD1 (5 bases). The CDR3 consists of 14 residues. Trimming cost V 10 bases and J 2 bases, with 15 bases left between them. CDR1 LNHDA and CDR2 SQIVND come from the germline V gene (reference sequence). As DNA, the CDR3 is TGTGCCACCCTATCAGGGTTCCGCAATCAGCCCCAGCATTTT. It encodes CATLSGFRNQPQHF.